This T cell receptor (beta chain) was recovered during a study of regulatory T cells in long-lasting Graves disease (dated by TCRdb to about 2021). With regard to the full study: Newly diagnosed Graves' disease patients had taken antithyroid drugs for less than 3 months. Peripheral blood TCR sequencing and RNA sequencing compared persistent Graves' disease patients with newly diagnosed Graves' disease patients. The study took place in China and was registered as a clinical trial. TCR sequencing covered some 13 persistent and 20 or so newly diagnosed Graves' disease patients, about 35 samples in total. Points the paper makes about the study in general: The study examined only peripheral blood because the primary lesion, thyroid tissue, could not be accessed. Preferential use of TRBV28, TRBJ1-2 and TRBJ2-5 was observed in persistent disease, whereas TRBV20-1 and TRBJ2-1 were favored in newly diagnosed disease. Compared with newly diagnosed patients, patients with persistent Graves' disease had lower TCR Shannon entropy and fewer highly expanded clones, which suggests clonal expansion. As a limitation, the authors acknowledged that the small sample size may reduce accuracy. Sequencing and analysis were restricted to the TCR beta chain. A larger number of public clonotypes was shared among persistent patients (around 3,000) than among newly diagnosed patients (over 850).

The method behind the library was multiplex PCR. Sequencer: Illumina HiSeq 4000. TCR beta libraries were built with iRepertoire HTBI primers and Arm-PCR amplification of CDR3 regions. Before sequencing, the PCR products underwent gel purification. Turning to the authors' computational methods: Gene usage analysis of CDR3 amino acid clonotypes used the 62 TRBV and 12 to 15 TRBJ segments found across samples. COPE and FqMerger were used to merge filtered high-quality paired reads into contigs. BLAST was used to align contigs to the IMGT TRBV, TRBD and TRBJ reference genes, and CDR3 was defined following IMGT. Clonotypes above 0.1% frequency were classified as highly expanded clones. Shannon entropy was used to measure repertoire diversity, and the Gini coefficient was used to measure V-J evenness. Public clonotypes were defined as clonotypes shared by more than one individual. Starting from the raw public reads, TCRdb applied fastp trimming at Q25, assembled clones with MiXCR and retained in-frame beta chains. All rows with the same CDR3 protein become a single entry with the most common DNA and genes. The V and J calls and clone size are TCRdb's, not the authors'. The sample table lists about 400,000 distinct CDR3 sequences, 15% of them with a count of one. Jointly, the top ten make up about 7.6% of the sample.

The sample's time point label, in plain terms: newly diagnosed GD, antithyroid drugs for less than 3 months. RNA was extracted from PBMCs in TRIzol for both TCR sequencing and RNA sequencing. The diagnosis of Graves' disease followed American Thyroid Association guidelines. Recruitment of patients was carried out at an endocrinology department in Xi'an, China. Each patient gave about 8.1 milliliters of peripheral blood, collected in an EDTA anticoagulant tube. Ficoll Paque Plus density gradient separation was used to isolate PBMCs, and no additional T cell sorting was done. RNA quality was checked with an Agilent 2100 Bioanalyzer and agarose gel, and concentration with a NanoDrop 2000. The sample holds many counts of this clonotype. Which antigen it targets is not known. There are no base qualities to consult, and no much larger clone falls within one base. The germline V gene gives CDR1 as SGHTA and CDR2 as FQGNSA. Counted from cysteine to phenylalanine, this CDR3 has 14 amino acids. Only the CDR3 part of the read is kept: 42 bases, read in frame from the first base. Trimming costs V 5 bases and J 2 bases, and their ends lie 12 bases apart.

The data also belong to a second study, concerning T cells in Graves' hyperthyroidism and ophthalmopathy. The second publication reports: Stable Graves' hyperthyroidism was defined as no progression to ophthalmopathy during 18 months of follow-up. The hyperthyroidism patients were between 18 and 65 years old and newly diagnosed, with a disease duration of less than 2 months. Patients with uncontrolled infections, other autoimmune diseases, pregnancy or lactation were excluded. Diagnoses were based on clinical symptoms, serum thyroxine and TRAb, thyroid ultrasound and orbital computed tomography. For the first round of RT-PCR on the TCR CDR3, the HTBI primer set was used together with the Qiagen OneStep RT-PCR kit. Most expanded thyroid clonotypes (frequency above 0.001) were also found in blood, which suggests that blood repertoires may mirror thyroid immune responses. A model built on a 13 V-J signature distinguished ophthalmopathy from stable hyperthyroidism, reaching about 88% sensitivity and about 81% specificity in cross-validation and 80%/75% in testing. In validation, progression to ophthalmopathy was predicted by the model with around 70% sensitivity and around 75% specificity, a median of approximately 7.1 months before onset. A discovery cohort of about 95 patients, 43 with Graves' ophthalmopathy and fewer than 65 with stable Graves' hyperthyroidism, was used to find distinguishing TCR V-J signatures. Whether ophthalmopathy could be predicted prospectively was tested in an independent validation cohort made up of fewer than 20 hyperthyroidism patients plus 17 patients who later progressed to ophthalmopathy. The approximately 100 discovery patients were randomly split 7:3 into training and test sets. In several Graves' hyperthyroidism patients, the study also compared T-cell repertoires from thyroid tissue with T-cell repertoires from blood. After blood sampling, hyperthyroidism patients were treated with methimazole at a starting dose of 30 mg daily, and ophthalmopathy patients were treated with high-dose intravenous methylprednisolone. Libraries were constructed in a second round of multiplex PCR, after which size selection and purification were carried out. Sequencing of the libraries was done on an Illumina HiSeq2000 using paired-end 100 bp reads. SOAPnuke was used to process the raw data, throwing out any read that contained adapters or uncalled bases, had a mean Phred below 15, or lacked an exact constant-primer or identifier match. COPE v1.2.5 was used to merge high-quality paired reads, and clonotypes were defined as unique nucleotide sequences. MiTCR v1.1 was used to align the clonotypes against IMGT TRBV, TRBD and TRBJ reference segments. Analysis was restricted to V-J combinations with a frequency above 0.0001, which covered roughly 99% of repertoires. A TCS score was defined as the ratio between F50 (clonal expansion) and ExV (chaos), using BLOSUM62-based TCRdist between CDR3 peptides within each V-J. Welch's t-statistics and random forest reduced 514 V-J features to about 12, which were used in a naive Bayes classifier (R e1071). No statistical method was used to fix the sample size in advance, and group allocation was not hidden from the investigators. The paper describes TCR Vbeta CDR3 sequencing of 135 peripheral blood samples, made up of 43 ophthalmopathy patients, approximately 76 hyperthyroidism patients and 17 progressor patients.

The sequence was collected from a woman aged 40-49 years with Graves disease. Donor details come from another sample of the same person, matched by shared clones. The sequencing here drew on peripheral blood mononuclear cells (PBMCs), taken at new diagnosis, from a patient treated with antithyroid drugs. The sequence is built from TRBV7-2 and TRBJ1-2, with the D gene uncertain. The CDR3 amino acid sequence is: CASSERRSNYGYTF. Here is the DNA: TGTGCCAGCAGCGAAAGGCGATCCAACTATGGCTACACCTTC.